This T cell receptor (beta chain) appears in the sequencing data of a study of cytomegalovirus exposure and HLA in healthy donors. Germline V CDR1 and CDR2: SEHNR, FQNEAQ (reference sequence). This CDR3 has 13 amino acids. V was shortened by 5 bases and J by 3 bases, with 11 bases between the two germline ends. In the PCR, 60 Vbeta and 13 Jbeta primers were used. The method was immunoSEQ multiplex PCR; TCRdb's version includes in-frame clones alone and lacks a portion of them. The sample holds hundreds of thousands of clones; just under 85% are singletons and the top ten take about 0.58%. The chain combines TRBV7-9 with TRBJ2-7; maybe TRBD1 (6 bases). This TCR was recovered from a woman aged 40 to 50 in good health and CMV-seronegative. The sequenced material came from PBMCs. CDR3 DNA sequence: TGTGCCAGCAGCGAGGGGACAAACTACGAGCAGTACTTC. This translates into CASSEGTNYEQYF.